Listed below are T cell receptor beta chains from one sample, sequenced in a study of T-cell memory formation after mild COVID-19. Each CDR3 protein gets one entry after TCRdb re-called the 5' RACE reads with MiXCR. The sample has roughly 110,000 distinct CDR3 sequences, approximately 13% seen once. Input material: PBMCs or a T cell subset sorted from them (not recorded which). The source of these receptors is an adult woman who had mild COVID-19 (a few samples of this study predate the infection). Cell type and time point are not known. CDR3s include the opening cysteine and the closing phenylalanine or tryptophan. Each record gives: V gene, J gene, clone size, CDR3 length, D gene, CDR3 protein, CDR3 DNA. D genes are given only for firm matches. Only some rows state a clone size, as once, few, many or a class for expanded clones.

TRBV9,TRBJ2-3,few,13,NA,CASRGPAGDTQYF,TGTGCCAGCAGGGGTCCCGCGGGAGATACGCAGTATTTT
TRBV13,TRBJ2-3,NA,12,NA,CASSLIGDTQYF,TGTGCCAGCAGTCTCATAGGGGATACGCAGTATTTT
TRBV5-1,TRBJ1-1,few,15,NA,CASSLVAALNTEAFF,TGCGCCAGCAGCTTGGTGGCAGCTCTGAACACTGAAGCTTTCTTT
TRBV7-9,TRBJ2-7,few,11,NA,CASMNMGEQYF,TGTGCCAGCATGAATATGGGGGAGCAGTACTTC
TRBV24-1,TRBJ2-5,few,10,NA,CATGGETQYF,TGTGCCACCGGTGGAGAGACCCAGTACTTC
TRBV7-9,TRBJ2-1,medium-sized,16,NA,CASSLALGGARNEQFF,TGTGCCAGCAGCTTAGCGCTAGGAGGAGCGCGGAATGAGCAGTTCTTC
TRBV6-5,TRBJ1-2,few,14,TRBD1,CASSYSDRDYGYTF,TGTGCCAGCAGTTACTCGGACAGGGACTATGGCTACACCTTC
TRBV5-8,TRBJ2-3,few,15,NA,CASSLDSAGTDTQYF,TGTGCCAGCAGCTTGGACTCGGCCGGCACAGATACGCAGTATTTT
TRBV12-3/TRBV12-4,TRBJ2-6,few,14,TRBD1,CASSRTGGTNVLTF,TGTGCCAGCAGCCGGACAGGGGGGACCAACGTCCTGACTTTC
TRBV3-1,TRBJ1-1,NA,16,NA,CASSPGVSGGDTEAFF,TGTGCCAGCAGTCCAGGGGTCAGCGGGGGTGACACTGAAGCTTTCTTT
TRBV6-5,TRBJ2-3,few,14,TRBD1,CASSPGGYTDTQYF,TGTGCCAGCAGCCCAGGGGGATACACAGATACGCAGTATTTT
TRBV9,TRBJ1-1,few,17,NA,CASSVVVPVGPNTEAFF,TGTGCCAGCAGCGTAGTCGTGCCAGTCGGGCCTAACACTGAAGCTTTCTTT
TRBV6-1,TRBJ2-7,few,11,NA,CASRDMREQYF,TGTGCCAGCAGGGACATGAGGGAGCAGTACTTC
TRBV15,TRBJ2-3,few,14,TRBD2,CATCTSEEKDTQYF,TGTGCCACCTGCACTAGCGAAGAAAAAGATACGCAGTATTTT
TRBV7-2,TRBJ2-5,many,17,TRBD2,CASSAAGLAFVQETQYF,TGTGCCAGCAGCGCAGCGGGACTAGCGTTTGTCCAAGAGACCCAGTACTTC
TRBV7-2,TRBJ1-2,NA,15,TRBD1,CASSQDQGAIYGYTF,TGTGCCAGCAGCCAGGATCAGGGGGCCATCTATGGCTACACCTTC
TRBV27,TRBJ1-4,few,15,TRBD1,CASSTLTGGGEKLFF,TGTGCCAGCAGTACCCTAACAGGGGGCGGCGAAAAACTGTTTTTT
TRBV20-1,TRBJ2-1,few,12,NA,CSASSIGWEQFF,TGCAGTGCTAGCTCGATTGGGTGGGAGCAGTTCTTC
TRBV9,TRBJ2-3,few,14,NA,CASSQTVGADTQYF,TGTGCCAGCAGCCAGACAGTTGGCGCAGATACGCAGTATTTT
TRBV20-1,TRBJ2-1,many,11,NA,CSATTYNEQFF,TGCAGTGCTACTACTTACAATGAGCAGTTCTTC
TRBV4-1,TRBJ1-2,few,13,NA,CASSRKEEDGYTF,TGCGCCAGCAGCCGGAAGGAAGAGGATGGCTACACCTTC
TRBV7-2,TRBJ2-1,many,14,TRBD2,CASSLWLAGSEQFF,TGTGCCAGCAGCTTATGGCTAGCGGGAAGTGAGCAGTTCTTC
TRBV29-1,TRBJ2-7,few,13,NA,CSVSGILSYEQYF,TGCAGCGTTAGTGGAATCCTCTCCTACGAGCAGTACTTC
TRBV20-1,TRBJ1-1,NA,12,TRBD1,CSAYQGDTEAFF,TGCAGTGCTTACCAGGGGGACACTGAAGCTTTCTTT
TRBV5-5,TRBJ1-5,few,15,NA,CASSLYLSGDQPQHF,TGTGCCAGCAGCCTATACCTCTCGGGCGATCAGCCCCAGCATTTT
TRBV3-1,TRBJ2-7,NA,14,NA,CASSRGSPGYEQYF,TGTGCCAGCAGCCGGGGCAGTCCTGGCTACGAGCAGTACTTC
TRBV7-2,TRBJ2-2,NA,18,NA,CASSLAVGLGVNTGELFF,TGTGCCAGCAGCTTAGCGGTTGGTCTAGGTGTAAACACCGGGGAGCTGTTTTTT
TRBV29-1,TRBJ2-1,NA,15,NA,CSVDGRAGWFNEQFF,TGCAGCGTTGATGGTCGGGCGGGATGGTTCAATGAGCAGTTCTTC
TRBV7-9,TRBJ2-3,many,17,TRBD2,CASSLLKRETSTDTQYF,TGTGCCAGCAGCCTACTGAAGCGGGAGACTAGCACAGATACGCAGTATTTT
TRBV7-9,TRBJ2-1,many,14,NA,CASSLGGTVNEQFF,TGTGCCAGCAGCTTAGGCGGGACAGTTAATGAGCAGTTCTTC
TRBV15,TRBJ2-3,NA,15,NA,CATSPSLGESDTQYF,TGTGCCACCAGCCCCAGTCTTGGGGAGTCAGATACGCAGTATTTT
TRBV9,TRBJ2-7,NA,15,TRBD1,CASSARTGLSYEQYF,TGTGCCAGCAGCGCGAGGACAGGACTCTCCTACGAGCAGTACTTC
TRBV12-3/TRBV12-4,TRBJ1-2,NA,16,NA,CASTLDADSFHTGYTF,TGTGCCAGCACCCTTGATGCGGACAGCTTCCACACTGGCTACACCTTC
TRBV30,TRBJ2-4,few,11,NA,CAWEGGNIQYF,TGTGCCTGGGAGGGGGGAAACATTCAGTACTTC
TRBV7-9,TRBJ2-3,NA,16,TRBD1,CASSLDLGGAQDTQYF,TGTGCCAGCAGCTTAGACCTAGGGGGCGCGCAAGATACGCAGTATTTT
TRBV12-3/TRBV12-4,TRBJ1-1,few,16,TRBD1,CASSLRGTGLNTEAFF,TGTGCCAGCAGTTTAAGGGGGACAGGTCTGAACACTGAAGCTTTCTTT
TRBV11-2,TRBJ2-7,many,10,NA,CASSYYEQYF,TGTGCCAGCAGTTACTACGAGCAGTACTTC
TRBV24-1,TRBJ2-1,few,13,NA,CATSDGTYNEQFF,TGTGCCACCAGTGATGGGACTTATAATGAGCAGTTCTTC
TRBV12-3/TRBV12-4,TRBJ2-5,NA,14,NA,CASSLDSGQETQYF,TGTGCCAGCAGTTTAGACAGCGGCCAAGAGACCCAGTACTTC
TRBV7-8,TRBJ2-1,few,16,NA,CASSDEGSFSYNEQFF,TGTGCCAGCAGCGATGAGGGGAGTTTCTCCTACAATGAGCAGTTCTTC
TRBV15,TRBJ2-5,NA,16,NA,CATSRDSGFGKETQYF,TGTGCCACCAGCAGAGACAGCGGTTTTGGAAAAGAGACCCAGTACTTC
TRBV6-5,TRBJ1-5,NA,14,NA,CASRPTGRNQPQHF,TGTGCCAGCAGGCCGACAGGACGCAATCAGCCCCAGCATTTT
TRBV6-5,TRBJ2-7,few,13,TRBD2,CASSSGAPREQYF,TGTGCCAGCAGTAGCGGGGCCCCCCGCGAGCAGTACTTC
TRBV11-2,TRBJ2-3,NA,16,TRBD2,CASSPGLAGEEDTQYF,TGTGCCAGCAGCCCGGGACTAGCGGGAGAAGAGGATACGCAGTATTTT
TRBV7-8,TRBJ2-3,few,15,NA,CASSQEADESDTQYF,TGTGCCAGCAGCCAGGAGGCGGACGAGTCAGATACGCAGTATTTT
TRBV12-3/TRBV12-4,TRBJ1-2,NA,13,NA,CASSSYTGYGYTF,TGTGCCAGCAGTTCTTACACTGGCTATGGCTACACCTTC
TRBV7-8,TRBJ2-1,NA,12,NA,CASSLVGTEQFF,TGTGCCAGCAGCTTAGTGGGGACTGAGCAGTTCTTC
TRBV3-1,TRBJ2-7,NA,18,TRBD1,CASSPVPGTGKNSYEQYF,TGTGCCAGCAGTCCGGTCCCCGGGACAGGGAAAAACTCCTACGAGCAGTACTTC
TRBV5-8,TRBJ2-7,NA,16,TRBD2,CASSLGLAGVSYEQYF,TGTGCCAGCAGCTTGGGACTAGCGGGAGTATCCTACGAGCAGTACTTC
TRBV18,TRBJ2-7,NA,16,TRBD2,CASSPEAGGANYEQYF,TGTGCCAGCTCACCAGAGGCGGGAGGTGCCAACTACGAGCAGTACTTC
TRBV4-3,TRBJ2-2,many,15,NA,CASSPGLKGTGELFF,TGCGCCAGCAGCCCCGGACTCAAGGGCACCGGGGAGCTGTTTTTT
TRBV4-1,TRBJ2-3,few,15,TRBD1,CASSHGTVRTDTQYF,TGCGCCAGCAGCCATGGGACAGTACGCACAGATACGCAGTATTTT
TRBV28,TRBJ2-1,NA,13,NA,CASGPGPYNEQFF,TGTGCCAGCGGACCCGGCCCCTACAATGAGCAGTTCTTC
TRBV5-1,TRBJ2-7,few,13,NA,CASSLGSGYEQYF,TGCGCCAGCAGCTTGGGATCGGGTTACGAGCAGTACTTC
TRBV11-2,TRBJ2-7,NA,17,TRBD2,CASSPAVSGSIVYEQYF,TGTGCCAGCAGCCCCGCGGTTAGCGGGAGTATCGTCTACGAGCAGTACTTC